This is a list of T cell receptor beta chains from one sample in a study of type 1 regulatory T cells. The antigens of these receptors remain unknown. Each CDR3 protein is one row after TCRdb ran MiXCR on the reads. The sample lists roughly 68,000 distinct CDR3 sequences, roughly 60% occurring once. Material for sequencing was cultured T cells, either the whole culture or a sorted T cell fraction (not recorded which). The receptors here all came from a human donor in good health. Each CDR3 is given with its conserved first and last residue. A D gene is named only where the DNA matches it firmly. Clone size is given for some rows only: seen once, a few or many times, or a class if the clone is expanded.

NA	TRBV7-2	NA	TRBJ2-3	TGTGCCAGCAGCTGGGACGGCACAGATACGCAGTATTTT	CASSWDGTDTQYF
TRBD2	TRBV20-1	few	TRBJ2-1	TGCAGTGCTAATCTAGCGGGATGGGACAATGAGCAGTTCTTC	CSANLAGWDNEQFF
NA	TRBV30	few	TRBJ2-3	TGTGCCTGGAGTTCTAGCACAGATACGCAGTATTTT	CAWSSSTDTQYF
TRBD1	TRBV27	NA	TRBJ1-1	TGTGCCAGCAGTTTTAGCCGAGACAGGGGGCTGATGAACACTGAAGCTTTCTTT	CASSFSRDRGLMNTEAFF
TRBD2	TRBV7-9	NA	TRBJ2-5	TGTGCCACCGGGAGGGCCGATGGGAAGACCCAGTACTTC	CATGRADGKTQYF
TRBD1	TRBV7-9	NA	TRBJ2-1	TGTGCCAGCAGCATATTACCGGGACAGGGCTACAATGAGCAGTTCTTC	CASSILPGQGYNEQFF
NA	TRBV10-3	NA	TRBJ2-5	TGTGCCATCAGTGGCAGGGTTCGAGAGACCCAGTACTTC	CAISGRVRETQYF
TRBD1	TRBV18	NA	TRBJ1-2	TGTGCCAGCTCACCTTACGGGACAGGCGGTGGCTACACCTTC	CASSPYGTGGGYTF
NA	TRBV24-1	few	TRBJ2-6	TGTGCCACCAGTGATGCGGGCCTAGGCTCTGGGGCCAACGTCCTGACTTTC	CATSDAGLGSGANVLTF
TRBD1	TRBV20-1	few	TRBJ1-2	TGCAGTGCTCGCCCGACAGGGAGGGATGGCTACACCTTC	CSARPTGRDGYTF
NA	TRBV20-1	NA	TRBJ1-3	TGCAGTGCTAGTCCTGACTCGGGCTCTGGAAACACCATATATTTT	CSASPDSGSGNTIYF
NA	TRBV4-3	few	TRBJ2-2	TGCGCCAGCAGCCAACAAACAGCTTACCCGAACACCGGGGAGCTGTTTTTT	CASSQQTAYPNTGELFF
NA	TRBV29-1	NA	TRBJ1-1	TGCAGCGTTGGAGGGGGAAACACTGAAGCTTTCTTT	CSVGGGNTEAFF
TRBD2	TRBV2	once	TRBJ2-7	TGTGCCAGCAGACCTGGAATGGAGACGACTAGCTGGTTCTCCTACGAGCAGTACTTC	CASRPGMETTSWFSYEQYF
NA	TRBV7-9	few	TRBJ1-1	TGTGCCAGCGCTATGGACGCACCGAACACTGAAGCTTTCTTT	CASAMDAPNTEAFF
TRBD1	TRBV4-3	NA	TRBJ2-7	TGCGCCAGCAGCCAGGCCGGGACAGGGGCGTCATACTACTACGAGCAGTACTTC	CASSQAGTGASYYYEQYF